Shown below are 8 T cell receptor beta chains from a single sample sequenced in a study of T cell responses to AZD1222 COVID-19 vaccine (dated by TCRdb to the early 2020s). Library generation was performed with the immunoSEQ multiplex PCR assay. TCRdb stores this immuneACCESS table with in-frame sequences only. Part of the clones is absent; in the studies checked, under half of the shortfall reflects unresolved V genes, and no reason is known for the rest. This sample holds 20,000 to 25,000 clones; around 87% were observed only once. About 34% of the sample comes from the top ten. Read against the paper, the sample's time point label means: about 28 days (+/-7) after the second vaccine dose. The specimen comprised peripheral blood, sampled 28 days after the second AZD1222 dose. The receptors shown here come from an adult who received the AZD1222 COVID-19 vaccine.

The rearrangement joins TRBV7-6 to TRBJ1-1; tentative D call: TRBD1 (5 bases). The V end was cut by 6 bases, the J end by 2 bases, with 10 bases between. The CDR3 consists of 13 residues. From germline, CDR1 is SGHVS and CDR2 FNYEAQ. The CDR3 sequence is CASSSDTNTEAFF. The CDR3 DNA reads as TGTGCCAGCAGTTCGGACACCAACACTGAAGCTTTCTTT.

This clone was observed a single time. The V and J genes are TRBV15 and TRBJ2-7, with a possible D match to TRBD1 (6 bases). Germline values: CDR1 LNHNV, CDR2 YYDKDF (reference sequence). V lost 3 bases and J 3 bases, leaving 9 bases between the germline ends. The CDR3 has 13 amino acids. The chain's CDR3 is CATSRLTGYEQYF. DNA for the CDR3: TGTGCCACCAGCAGGCTGACAGGCTACGAGCAGTACTTC.

The V gene is TRBV11-2, the J gene TRBJ1-1; TRBD1 is a possible D gene (6 bases). CDR1 and CDR2 (germline): SGHAT, FQNNGV. V lost 2 bases to trimming and J lost 5 bases, with 15 bases between them. There are 15 residues in the CDR3. The CDR3 protein is CASSLNPQGRTEAFF. For the CDR3, the DNA is TGTGCCAGCAGCTTAAATCCCCAGGGGAGGACTGAAGCTTTCTTT.

The CDR3 nucleotides read TGTGCCAGCAGCTTAGGCCTGCGGACAGTAGGCACCGGGGAGCTGTTTTTT. Residues: CASSLGLRTVGTGELFF. The chain carries TRBV5-4 and TRBJ2-2, with D possibly TRBD1 on 6 matching bases. Trimming left V 2 bases short and J 4 bases short, with 18 bases between. Germline V CDR1 and CDR2: SGHNT, YYREEE (reference sequence). The CDR3 loop spans 17 amino acids.

The chain is built from TRBV11-2 and TRBJ2-7, with D possibly being TRBD1 or TRBD2 (5 bases each). V was shortened by 5 bases and J by 3 bases, with 11 bases between the two germline ends. This CDR3 has 13 amino acids. The V gene's germline CDR1 is SGHAT and CDR2 FQNNGV. The CDR3 bases are TGTGCCAGCAGCCTAGGGGACCTCTACGAGCAGTACTTC. As protein: CASSLGDLYEQYF.

V is TRBV19 and J is TRBJ2-7; TRBD2 matches 9 bases. Germline values: CDR1 LNHDA, CDR2 SQIVND (reference sequence). The V segment lost 3 bases and the J segment 5 bases; nucleotides outside the gene matches: 8. The CDR3 length is 15 residues. As DNA, the CDR3 is TGTGCCAGTAGTATTCGCGGGAGGGCTTCCAACGAGCAGTACTTC. Translated: CASSIRGRASNEQYF.

This chain connects TRBV5-1 to TRBJ2-7; 9 bases agree with TRBD1. Germline assignment: CDR1 SGHRS and CDR2 YFSETQ. The CDR3 runs 14 residues. V lost 3 bases to trimming and J lost 1 base; unmatched junction nucleotides: 2. The CDR3 reads CASSSTGGSYEQYF. CDR3 coding DNA: TGCGCCAGCAGCTCGACAGGGGGATCCTACGAGCAGTACTTC. The variable domain in full, with the rest retrieved from reference TRBV5-1 and TRBJ2-7, is KAGVTQTPRYLIKTRGQQVTLSCSPISGHRSVSWYQQTPGQGLQFLFEYFSETQRNKGNFPGRFSGRQFSNSRSEMNVSTLELGDSALYLCASSSTGGSYEQYFGPGTRLTVT.

The chain recombines TRBV24-1 with TRBJ2-1; 8 bases map to TRBD2. The V gene end was trimmed by 1 base and the J gene end by 2 bases; junction bases not matched to a gene: 3. Germline CDR1 is KGHDR and CDR2 is SFDVKD. The CDR3 is 16 residues long. The CDR3: CATSDLSGSPYNEQFF. CDR3 nucleotides: TGTGCCACCAGTGATTTAAGCGGGAGTCCCTACAATGAGCAGTTCTTC.